The next 6 T cell receptor beta chains were all read from a single sample in a study of blood T cells in healthy people across ages. A second roughly 6 to 12 cycle PCR used barcoded and J-beta primers. A single record per CDR3 protein comes from TCRdb applying MiXCR to the 5' RACE reads. This table has some 640,000 distinct CDR3 sequences, under 30% appearing once. What was sequenced was blood. Receptor source: an elderly woman in good health.

This clonotype was seen a handful of times. The chain recombines TRBV20-1 with TRBJ1-5, with 7 bases fitting TRBD1. CDR1 is DFQATT and CDR2 is SNEGSKA in the germline V gene (reference sequence). This CDR3 has 15 amino acids. The V and J ends lost 0 bases and 8 bases, in that order; junction bases with no gene match: 10. In DNA form, the CDR3 reads TGCAGTGCTAGAGACGCAGGGGGAGATACGGAGCCCCAGCATTTT. It specifies CSARDAGGDTEPQHF.

In its sample, this clonotype was seen once. The junction departs from the called germline gene at one end, perhaps through a read error. J is TRBJ1-5 and V is TRBV5-5; 7 bases are shared with TRBD1. CDR1 and CDR2 (germline): SGHKS, YYEKEE (reference sequence). The CDR3 runs to 16 residues. CDR3 residues: CASSSTGNAGNRPQHF. CDR3 DNA sequence: TGTGCCAGCAGCTCGACAGGGAACGCGGGCAATCGGCCCCAGCATTTT.

As for this clonotype: This may come from a read error, since a much larger clone is one base off. This rearrangement joins TRBV6-6 to TRBJ1-2, with D perhaps matching TRBD1 (5 bases). The V end lost 4 bases, the J end lost 6 bases, and 18 bases lay between the germline ends. This CDR3 contains 15 residues. CDR1 is MNHNY and CDR2 is SVGAGI in the germline V gene (reference sequence). The DNA for the CDR3 is TGTGCCAGCAGTTCTAGGCAGGGAAGTAGGGATGGCTACACCTTC. Its protein is CASSSRQGSRDGYTF.

On this clonotype itself: A much larger clone lies one base from this, so it may be a read error. V gene TRBV18 combines with J gene TRBJ2-5, with D uncertain. Germline CDR1 and CDR2: KGHSH and LQKENI. The CDR3 spans 13 residues. The CDR3 is CASPPLGQETQYF. The DNA of the CDR3 is TGTGCCAGCCCACCACTGGGCCAAGAGACCCAGTACTTC.

This clonotype came up many times. V and J are TRBV6-1 and TRBJ2-5, with TRBD2 identical over 12 bases. Trimming at V came to 7 bases and at J to 2 bases, leaving 5 bases not matched to a gene. From germline, CDR1 is MNHNS and CDR2 SASEGT. The CDR3 consists of 15 residues. CDR3 residues: CASKKTSGGQETQYF. CDR3 DNA: TGTGCCAGCAAAAAGACTAGCGGGGGACAAGAGACCCAGTACTTC.

This clonotype was seen a handful of times. This chain connects TRBV30 to TRBJ2-1; D is perhaps TRBD1 or TRBD2 (6 bases each). Germline CDR1 GTSNPN, CDR2 SVGIG (reference sequence). Trimming left V 1 base short and J 7 bases short, with 11 bases between. This CDR3 has 13 amino acids. The CDR3 loop is CAWSAGAVNEQFF. The CDR3, as DNA: TGTGCCTGGAGTGCGGGGGCCGTAAATGAGCAGTTCTTC.